This TCR beta chain stems from a study of T cells after yellow fever vaccination. Study-wide context: Low-cell-number fractions were prepared with SMART-Seq v4 Ultra Low Input.

Each CDR3 protein gets one entry after TCRdb re-called the 5' RACE reads with MiXCR. The profile shows some 150,000 distinct CDR3 sequences, approximately 10% of them singletons. Regarding the study as a whole: Within FACS-sorted repertoires, abundant clonotypes contaminating from the bulk population could be present.

V was shortened by 4 bases and J by 2 bases, with 19 bases between the two germline ends. The CDR3 spans 16 residues. CDR1 is SGHDT and CDR2 is YYEEEE in the germline V gene. This clonotype was observed a few times. Its antigen is unidentified. The chain has TRBV5-6 and TRBJ2-7; D is tentatively TRBD1 or TRBD2 (6 bases each). The source of this sequence is a man between 18 and 29 years old who received the YFV17D yellow fever vaccine. The source material was CD8+ T cells sorted from PBMCs, sampled 15 days after the yellow fever booster vaccination. The CDR3 nucleotides read TGTGCCAGCAGCAACCTGGGGGGCGTGGGAGCCTACGAGCAGTACTTC. Amino acid sequence: CASSNLGGVGAYEQYF.